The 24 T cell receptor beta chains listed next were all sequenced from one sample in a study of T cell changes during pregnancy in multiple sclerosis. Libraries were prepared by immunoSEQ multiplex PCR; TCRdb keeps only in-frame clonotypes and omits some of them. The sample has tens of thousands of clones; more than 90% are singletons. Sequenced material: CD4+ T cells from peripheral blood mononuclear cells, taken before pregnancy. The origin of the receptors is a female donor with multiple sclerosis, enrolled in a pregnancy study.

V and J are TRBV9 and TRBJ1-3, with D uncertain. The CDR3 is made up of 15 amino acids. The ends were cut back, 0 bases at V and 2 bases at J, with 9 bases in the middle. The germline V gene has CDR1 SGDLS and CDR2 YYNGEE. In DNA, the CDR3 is TGTGCCAGCAGCGTAGAGGGAGGGACTGGAAACACCATATATTTT. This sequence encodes CASSVEGGTGNTIYF.

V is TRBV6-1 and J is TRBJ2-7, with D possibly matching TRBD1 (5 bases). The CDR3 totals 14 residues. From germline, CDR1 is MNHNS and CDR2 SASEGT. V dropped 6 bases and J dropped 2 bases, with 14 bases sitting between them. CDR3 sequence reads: CASSRTRMTYEQYF. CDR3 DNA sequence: TGTGCCAGCAGCCGGACAAGGATGACCTACGAGCAGTACTTC.

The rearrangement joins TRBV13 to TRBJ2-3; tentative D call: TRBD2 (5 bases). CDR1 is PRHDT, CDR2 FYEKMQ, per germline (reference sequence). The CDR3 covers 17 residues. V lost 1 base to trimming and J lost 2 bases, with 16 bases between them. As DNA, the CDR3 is TGTGCCAGCAGCTTAGCGTCTGGAGGATGGGACACAGATACGCAGTATTTT. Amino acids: CASSLASGGWDTDTQYF.

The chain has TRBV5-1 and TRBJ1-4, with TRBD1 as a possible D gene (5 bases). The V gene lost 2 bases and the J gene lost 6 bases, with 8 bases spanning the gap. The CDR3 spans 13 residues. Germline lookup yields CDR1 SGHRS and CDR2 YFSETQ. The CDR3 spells CASSFSGDEKLFF. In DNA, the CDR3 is TGCGCCAGCAGCTTCTCGGGGGATGAAAAACTGTTTTTT.

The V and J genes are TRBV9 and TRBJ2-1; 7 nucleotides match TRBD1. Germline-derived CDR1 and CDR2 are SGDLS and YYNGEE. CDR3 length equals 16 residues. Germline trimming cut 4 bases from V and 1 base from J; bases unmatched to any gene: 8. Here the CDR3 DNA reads TGTGCCAGCAGCCCAGCAGGGGGAAGTTCCTACAATGAGCAGTTCTTC. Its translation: CASSPAGGSSYNEQFF.

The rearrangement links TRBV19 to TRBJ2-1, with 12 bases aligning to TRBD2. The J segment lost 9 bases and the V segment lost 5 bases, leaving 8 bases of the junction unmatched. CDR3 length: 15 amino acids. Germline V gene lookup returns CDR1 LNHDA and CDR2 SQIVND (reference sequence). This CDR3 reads CASSWTSGKGSEQFF. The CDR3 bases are TGTGCCAGTAGTTGGACTAGCGGGAAGGGGAGTGAGCAGTTCTTC.

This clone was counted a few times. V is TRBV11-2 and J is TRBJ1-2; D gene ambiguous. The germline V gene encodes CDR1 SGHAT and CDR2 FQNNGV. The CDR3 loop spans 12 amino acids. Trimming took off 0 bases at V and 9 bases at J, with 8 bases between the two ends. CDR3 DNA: TGTGCCAGCAGCTTAGATCAGAGGAGCTACACCTTC. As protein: CASSLDQRSYTF. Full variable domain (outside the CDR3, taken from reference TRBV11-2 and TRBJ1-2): EAGVAQSPRYKIIEKRQSVAFWCNPISGHATLYWYQQILGQGPKLLIQFQNNGVVDDSQLPKDRFSAERLKGVDSTLKIQPAKLEDSAVYLCASSLDQRSYTFGSGTRLTVV.

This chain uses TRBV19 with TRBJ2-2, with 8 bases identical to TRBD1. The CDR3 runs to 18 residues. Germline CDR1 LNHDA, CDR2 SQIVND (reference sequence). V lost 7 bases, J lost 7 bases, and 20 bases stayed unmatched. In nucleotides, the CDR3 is TGTGCCAGTACCCGACCGGGGCAGGGGGCGAAGAGTAGCGGGGAGCTGTTTTTT. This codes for CASTRPGQGAKSSGELFF.

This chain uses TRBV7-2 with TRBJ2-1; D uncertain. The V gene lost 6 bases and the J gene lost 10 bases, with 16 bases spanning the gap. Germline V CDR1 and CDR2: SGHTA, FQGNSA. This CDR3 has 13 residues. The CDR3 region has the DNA TGTGCCAGCAGGACCCCCCCGGGTTCGGAGCAGTTCTTC. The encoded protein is CASRTPPGSEQFF.

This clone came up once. CDR3 DNA: TGTGCCTCCCGGTCGGCGGGAACCGGCACAGATACGCAGTATTTT. Its translation: CASRSAGTGTDTQYF. This sequence joins TRBV19 and TRBJ2-3; the D gene is possibly TRBD2 (6 bases). This CDR3 has 15 residues. The germline V gene has CDR1 LNHDA and CDR2 SQIVND (reference sequence). Trimming shortened V by 11 bases and J by 1 base, and 19 bases separated the two germline ends.

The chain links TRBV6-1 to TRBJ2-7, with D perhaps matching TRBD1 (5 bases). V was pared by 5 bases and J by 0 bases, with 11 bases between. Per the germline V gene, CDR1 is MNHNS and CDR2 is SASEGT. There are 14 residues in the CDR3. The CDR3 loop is CASSRQSYSYEQYF. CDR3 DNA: TGTGCCAGCAGTCGACAGTCCTACTCCTACGAGCAGTACTTC.

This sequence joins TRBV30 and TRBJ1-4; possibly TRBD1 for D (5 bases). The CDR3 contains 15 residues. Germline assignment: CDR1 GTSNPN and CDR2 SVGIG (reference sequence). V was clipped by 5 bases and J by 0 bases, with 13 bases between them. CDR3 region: CAWGVQGTTNEKLFF. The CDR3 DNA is TGTGCCTGGGGGGTTCAGGGTACAACTAATGAAAAACTGTTTTTT.

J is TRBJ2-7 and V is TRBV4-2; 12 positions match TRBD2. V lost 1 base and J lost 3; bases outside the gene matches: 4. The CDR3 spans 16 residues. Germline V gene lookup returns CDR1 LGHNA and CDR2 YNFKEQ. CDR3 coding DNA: TGTGCCAGCAGCCAAGGCGGACTAGCGGGAAACTACGAGCAGTACTTC. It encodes CASSQGGLAGNYEQYF.

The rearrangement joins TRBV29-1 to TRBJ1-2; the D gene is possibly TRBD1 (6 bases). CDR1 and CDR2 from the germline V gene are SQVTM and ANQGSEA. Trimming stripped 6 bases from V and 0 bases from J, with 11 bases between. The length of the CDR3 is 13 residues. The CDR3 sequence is CSVRTETNYGYTF. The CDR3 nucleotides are TGCAGCGTGAGGACAGAAACTAACTATGGCTACACCTTC.

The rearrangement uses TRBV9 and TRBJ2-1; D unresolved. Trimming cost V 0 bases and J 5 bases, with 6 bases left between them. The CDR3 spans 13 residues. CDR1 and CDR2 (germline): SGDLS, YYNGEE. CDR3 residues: CASSVEGDNEQFF. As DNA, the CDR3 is TGTGCCAGCAGCGTAGAAGGAGACAATGAGCAGTTCTTC.

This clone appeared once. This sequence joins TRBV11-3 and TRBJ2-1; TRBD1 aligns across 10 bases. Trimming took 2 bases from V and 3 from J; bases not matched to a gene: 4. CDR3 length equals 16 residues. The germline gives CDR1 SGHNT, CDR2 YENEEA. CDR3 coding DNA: TGTGCCAGCAGCTTAACGGACAGGGGGGACTACAATGAGCAGTTCTTC. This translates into CASSLTDRGDYNEQFF.

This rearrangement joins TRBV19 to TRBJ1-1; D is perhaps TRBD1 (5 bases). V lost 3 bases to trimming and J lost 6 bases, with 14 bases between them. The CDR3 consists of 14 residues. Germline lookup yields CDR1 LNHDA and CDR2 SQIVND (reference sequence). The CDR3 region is CASSMAGGLAEAFF. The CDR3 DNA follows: TGTGCCAGTAGTATGGCTGGGGGGTTGGCTGAAGCTTTCTTT.

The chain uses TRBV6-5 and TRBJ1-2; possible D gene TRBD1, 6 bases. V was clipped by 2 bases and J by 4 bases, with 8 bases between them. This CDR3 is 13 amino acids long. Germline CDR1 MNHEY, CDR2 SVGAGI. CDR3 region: CASSYQGPYGYTF. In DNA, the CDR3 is TGTGCCAGCAGTTACCAGGGGCCCTATGGCTACACCTTC.

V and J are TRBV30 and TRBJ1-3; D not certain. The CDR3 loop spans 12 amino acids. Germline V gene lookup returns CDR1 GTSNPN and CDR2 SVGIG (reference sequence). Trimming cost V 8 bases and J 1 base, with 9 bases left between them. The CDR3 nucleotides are TGTGCCGGCTCGGGGTCTGGAAACACCATATATTTT. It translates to CAGSGSGNTIYF.

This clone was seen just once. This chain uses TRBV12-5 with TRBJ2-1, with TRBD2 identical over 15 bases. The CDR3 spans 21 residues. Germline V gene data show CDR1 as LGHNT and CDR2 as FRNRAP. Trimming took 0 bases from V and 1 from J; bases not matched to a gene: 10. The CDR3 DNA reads TGTGCTAGTGGTTTGGTGCCTATCCCGGGACTAGCGGGAGGATCCTACAATGAGCAGTTCTTC. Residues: CASGLVPIPGLAGGSYNEQFF. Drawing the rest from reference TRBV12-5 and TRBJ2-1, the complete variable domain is DARVTQTPRHKVTEMGQEVTMRCQPILGHNTVFWYRQTMMQGLELLAYFRNRAPLDDSGMPKDRFSAEMPDATLATLKIQPSEPRDSAVYFCASGLVPIPGLAGGSYNEQFFGPGTRLTVL.

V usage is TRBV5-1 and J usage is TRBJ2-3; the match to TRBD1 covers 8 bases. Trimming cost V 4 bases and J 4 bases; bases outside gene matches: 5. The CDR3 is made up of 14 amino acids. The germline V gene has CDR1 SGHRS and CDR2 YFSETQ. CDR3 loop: CASSQRTGPDTQYF. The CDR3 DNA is TGCGCCAGCAGCCAACGGACAGGGCCAGATACGCAGTATTTT.

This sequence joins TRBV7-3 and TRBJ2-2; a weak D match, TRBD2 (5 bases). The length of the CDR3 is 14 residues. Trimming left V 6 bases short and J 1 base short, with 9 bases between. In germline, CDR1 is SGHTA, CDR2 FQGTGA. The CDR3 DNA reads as TGTGCCAGCAGTTGGGGAGTGAACACCGGGGAGCTGTTTTTT. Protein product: CASSWGVNTGELFF.

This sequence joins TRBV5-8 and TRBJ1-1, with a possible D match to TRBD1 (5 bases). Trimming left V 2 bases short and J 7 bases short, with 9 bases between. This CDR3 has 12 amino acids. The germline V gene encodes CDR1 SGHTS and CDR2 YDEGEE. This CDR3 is CASSFGQNEAFF. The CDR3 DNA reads TGTGCCAGCAGCTTTGGACAAAATGAAGCTTTCTTT.

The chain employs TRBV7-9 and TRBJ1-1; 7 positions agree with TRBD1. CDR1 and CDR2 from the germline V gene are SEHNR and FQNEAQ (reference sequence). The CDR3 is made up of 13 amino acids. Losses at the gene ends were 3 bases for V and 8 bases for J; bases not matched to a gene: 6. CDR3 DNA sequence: TGTGCCAGCAGCTTTAGACGACAGGGAGAAGCTTTCTTT. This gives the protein CASSFRRQGEAFF.